This TCR beta chain comes out of a study of T cell clusters in autoimmune cytopenias. Study in general: Per sample, median TRB depth was about 51,000 reads, yielding a median about 2,400 distinct clonotypes.

This CDR3 is 15 amino acids long. Germline V CDR1 and CDR2: SGHKS, YYEKEE (reference sequence). Study observations and caveats: No experiment has yet validated the function of the T cell clusters defined in silico. Primary autoimmune cytopenia patients seemingly lacked the physiological T cell clusters found in healthy donors. Active autoimmune hepatitis patients had about 3.3-fold fewer exclusive TRB clusters than healthy donors.

Each sample's input was roughly 270 ng genomic DNA, 40,000 or so genome equivalents. One tube held mixed TRB-A and TRB-B primer pools for touch-down PCR. TCRdb reprocessed the multiplex PCR reads and stores each CDR3 protein as one record, lacking DNA. The table lists 8,000 to 8,500 distinct CDR3 sequences, with 4.5% to 6% in the top ten. Worth noting for this clonotype: No antigen is known for it.

The receptor's source is a human donor with an autoimmune cytopenia or autoimmune hepatitis (not recorded which). This chain joins TRBV5-5 and TRBJ2-1; no DNA is available, so the TRBD1 call from TCRdb remains unchecked. What was sequenced was peripheral blood. CDR3: CASSLSPGARNEQFF.